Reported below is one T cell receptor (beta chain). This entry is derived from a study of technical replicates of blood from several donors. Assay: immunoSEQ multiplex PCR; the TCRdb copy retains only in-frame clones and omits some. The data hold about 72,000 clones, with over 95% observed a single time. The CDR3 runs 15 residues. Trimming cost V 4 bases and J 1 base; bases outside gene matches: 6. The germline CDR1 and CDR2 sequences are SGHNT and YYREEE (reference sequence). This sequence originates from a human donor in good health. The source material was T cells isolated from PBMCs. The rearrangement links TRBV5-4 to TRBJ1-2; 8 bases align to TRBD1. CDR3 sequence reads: CASSHGQGINYGYTF. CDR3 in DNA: TGTGCCAGCAGCCATGGACAGGGAATTAACTATGGCTACACCTTC.